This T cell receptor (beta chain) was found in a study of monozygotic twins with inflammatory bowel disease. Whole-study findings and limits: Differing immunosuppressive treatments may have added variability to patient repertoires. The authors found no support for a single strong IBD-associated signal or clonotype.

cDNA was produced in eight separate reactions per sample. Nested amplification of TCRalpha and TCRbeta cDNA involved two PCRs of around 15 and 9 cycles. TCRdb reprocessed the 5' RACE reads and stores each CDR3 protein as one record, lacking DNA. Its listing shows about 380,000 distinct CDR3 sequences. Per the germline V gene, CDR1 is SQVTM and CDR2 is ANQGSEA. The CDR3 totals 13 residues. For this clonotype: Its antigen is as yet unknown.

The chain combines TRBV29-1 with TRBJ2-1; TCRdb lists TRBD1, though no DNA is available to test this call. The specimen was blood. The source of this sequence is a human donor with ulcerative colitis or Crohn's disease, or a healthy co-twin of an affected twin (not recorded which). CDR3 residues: CSGGGGLGNEQFF.